The 23 T cell receptor beta chains in this list originate from one sample, sequenced in a study of blood T cell repertoires in COVID-19. Method: immunoSEQ multiplex PCR; TCRdb's copy keeps in-frame clones and lacks some. The sample holds approximately 70,000 clones, about 70% seen once. Specimen: peripheral blood. The receptors shown here come from a woman in her sixties or seventies with acute or convalescent COVID-19.

V and J are TRBV27 and TRBJ2-1; TRBD1 agrees at 7 bases. Trimming took 7 bases from V and 9 from J; bases not matched to a gene: 12. The CDR3 has 14 amino acids. Germline assignment: CDR1 MNHEY and CDR2 SMNVEV (reference sequence). The CDR3 loop reads CASKGGRGNIEQFF. Here the CDR3 DNA reads TGTGCCAGCAAAGGAGGCAGGGGGAACATTGAGCAGTTCTTC.

CDR3 in amino acids: CASSPSTRGSQETQYF. The CDR3 DNA is TGTGCCAGCAGCCCTTCGACTAGAGGGTCCCAAGAGACCCAGTACTTC. The chain links TRBV3-1 (or the pseudogene TRBV3-2) to TRBJ2-5; a possible D gene is TRBD2 (6 bases). V was shortened by 4 bases and J by 1 base, with 16 bases between the two germline ends. Germline V lookup: CDR1 LGHDT, CDR2 YNNKEL (reference sequence). The CDR3 has 16 amino acids.

V and J are TRBV30 and TRBJ2-1, with D maybe TRBD1 (5 bases). This CDR3 is built from 15 residues. Germline CDR1 GTSNPN, CDR2 SVGIG (reference sequence). Trimming left V 0 bases short and J 0 bases short, with 9 bases between. The CDR3 DNA is TGTGCCTGGAGTGTACAGGAGAGCTCCTACAATGAGCAGTTCTTC. Encoded protein: CAWSVQESSYNEQFF.

V gene TRBV10-1 combines with J gene TRBJ2-2, with D perhaps matching TRBD1 (5 bases). Looked up from germline, CDR1 is WNHNN and CDR2 is SYGVQD (reference sequence). CDR3 length equals 15 residues. Trimming took 0 bases from V and 9 from J, leaving 14 bases between them. CDR3 region: CASSESGFQGRELFF. The CDR3 DNA sequence: TGCGCCAGCAGTGAGTCGGGTTTTCAGGGCCGGGAGCTGTTTTTT.

The gene calls are TRBV6-1 and TRBJ2-3; D is undetermined. The CDR3 sequence is 16 residues long. The V and J ends lost 2 bases and 2 bases respectively, with 14 bases between them. Germline-derived CDR1 and CDR2 are MNHNS and SASEGT. CDR3 nucleotides: TGTGCCAGCAGTGAATTTGCGAACGCCCCCACAGATACGCAGTATTTT. Protein: CASSEFANAPTDTQYF.

The rearrangement joins TRBV12-5 to TRBJ1-6; 9 bases align to TRBD1. The CDR3 spans 15 residues. The ends lost 8 bases at V and 6 bases at J; junction bases unmatched: 8. From germline, CDR1 is LGHNT and CDR2 FRNRAP. For the CDR3, the DNA is TGTGCTAGTACACAGGGGGCGCGGACTAATTCACCCCTCCACTTT. It specifies CASTQGARTNSPLHF.

The chain has TRBV6-2 or TRBV6-3 and TRBJ2-3, with 8 bases matching TRBD2. The length of the CDR3 is 15 residues. Germline CDR1 is MNHEY and CDR2 is SVGEGT. V lost 0 bases, J lost 1 base, and 0 bases stayed unmatched. The chain's CDR3 is CASSYSSGGTDTQYF. CDR3 DNA: TGTGCCAGCAGTTACTCTAGCGGGGGCACAGATACGCAGTATTTT.

This chain connects TRBV29-1 to TRBJ2-5; 11 bases line up with TRBD2. CDR1 is SQVTM, CDR2 ANQGSEA, per germline. The CDR3 extends over 15 amino acids. V lost 4 bases to trimming and J lost 7 bases; unmatched junction nucleotides: 11. The CDR3 region has the DNA TGCAGCGTTGCTGGGCTAGCGGGAGGACCGGGGACCCAGTACTTC. This gives the protein CSVAGLAGGPGTQYF.

The rearrangement links TRBV30 to TRBJ1-2; TRBD1 might be the D (6 bases). The CDR3 contains 13 residues. V was cut by 2 bases and J by 8 bases, with 15 bases left in between. Germline V lookup: CDR1 GTSNPN, CDR2 SVGIG (reference sequence). The CDR3 protein is CAWSYETGRGYTF. The CDR3 nucleotides are TGTGCCTGGAGTTACGAGACAGGAAGAGGCTACACCTTC.

The chain links TRBV19 to TRBJ2-3; D not certain. V shed 10 bases and J shed 3 bases, with 14 bases lying between them. CDR1 is LNHDA and CDR2 is SQIVND in the germline V gene (reference sequence). The CDR3 runs 13 residues. For the CDR3, the DNA is TGTGCCATCCAGCCTTACGGGACAGATACGCAGTATTTT. Translating gives CAIQPYGTDTQYF.

The chain couples TRBV5-4 to TRBJ2-7, with D perhaps TRBD2 (5 bases). This CDR3 contains 12 residues. CDR1 and CDR2 (germline): SGHNT, YYREEE (reference sequence). Deletions cut 0 bases from V and 7 bases from J, with 8 bases between. The CDR3 loop reads CASSLVGGEQYF. In nucleotides, the CDR3 is TGTGCCAGCAGCTTGGTAGGCGGGGAGCAGTACTTC.

V and J are TRBV7-2 and TRBJ1-2; no reliable D call. Germline-derived CDR1 and CDR2 are SGHTA and FQGNSA. The CDR3 has 13 amino acids. V shed 2 bases and J shed 7 bases, with 11 bases lying between them. This CDR3 is CASSLIGEIGYTF. The CDR3 region has the DNA TGTGCCAGCAGCTTAATAGGAGAAATTGGCTACACCTTC.

V and J are TRBV7-2 and TRBJ1-5; 8 positions agree with TRBD1. Germline lookup yields CDR1 SGHTA and CDR2 FQGNSA. The CDR3 covers 14 residues. With V trimmed by 2 bases and J by 5 bases, 2 bases remained unmatched. In nucleotides, the CDR3 is TGTGCCAGCAGCTTAACAGGGGGACATCAGCCCCAGCATTTT. It encodes CASSLTGGHQPQHF.

This chain links TRBV5-1 with TRBJ1-4, with D maybe TRBD1 (6 bases). Germline-derived CDR1 and CDR2 are SGHRS and YFSETQ. The CDR3 length is 15 residues. V was clipped by 5 bases and J by 7 bases, with 18 bases between them. CDR3 sequence (DNA): TGCGCCAGCAGACCGATACAGGGTATCGGTGAAAAACTGTTTTTT. Translated, it gives CASRPIQGIGEKLFF.

The chain uses TRBV6-6 and TRBJ2-2, with D possibly matching TRBD2 (7 bases). CDR1 and CDR2 (germline): MNHNY, SVGAGI (reference sequence). V gave up 7 bases and J gave up 4 bases, with 13 bases separating them. CDR3 length equals 14 residues. CDR3 protein: CASTSRGGTGELFF. Written as DNA, the CDR3 is TGTGCCAGCACTTCAAGGGGGGGCACCGGGGAGCTGTTTTTT.

The CDR3 DNA reads as TGTGCCAGCAGCCAAGGTGTACTAGCGGACCTCAATGAGCAGTTCTTC. Protein: CASSQGVLADLNEQFF. The V gene is TRBV4-2, the J gene TRBJ2-1, with 8 bases aligning to TRBD2. The trim removed 1 base at V and 6 bases at J, leaving 8 bases unmatched. Germline loops: CDR1 LGHNA, CDR2 YNFKEQ. The CDR3 is 16 residues long.

This sequence joins TRBV7-2 and TRBJ1-3; D is unclear. Germline V gene lookup returns CDR1 SGHTA and CDR2 FQGNSA. The V end was cut by 2 bases, the J end by 2 bases, with 7 bases between. The CDR3 runs 14 residues. This chain's CDR3 is CASSLQAPGNTIYF. CDR3 nucleotide sequence: TGTGCCAGCAGCTTACAGGCCCCTGGAAACACCATATATTTT. The full variable domain, with the rest looked up from reference TRBV7-2 and TRBJ1-3, is GAGVSQSPSNKVTEKGKDVELRCDPISGHTALYWYRQSLGQGLEFLIYFQGNSAPDKSGLPSDRFSAERTGGSVSTLTIQRTQQEDSAVYLCASSLQAPGNTIYFGEGSWLTVV.

Points on this clone: A junction end diverges from the germline sequence, so it may reflect a read error. The sample has other DNA sequences that encode this CDR3 too. The chain recombines TRBV10-3 with TRBJ1-2; 7 bases line up with TRBD1. This CDR3 is built from 15 residues. CDR1 is ENHRY, CDR2 SYGVKD, per germline. The CDR3 nucleotides read TGCGCCATCAGGAGGGTGCAGGGGGAGAACTATGGCTACACCTTC. Encoded protein: CAIRRVQGENYGYTF.

J is TRBJ1-2 and V is TRBV27, with D possibly matching TRBD1 (6 bases). This CDR3 is 14 amino acids long. The germline V gene has CDR1 MNHEY and CDR2 SMNVEV (reference sequence). V was clipped by 4 bases and J by 4 bases, with 13 bases between them. CDR3 in amino acids: CASSSIRGGYGYTF. CDR3 DNA: TGTGCCAGCAGTTCGATCAGGGGCGGCTATGGCTACACCTTC.

The chain employs TRBV27 and TRBJ1-6; D is possibly TRBD1 (6 bases). The ends were cut back, 2 bases at V and 6 bases at J, with 11 bases in the middle. The CDR3 has 15 amino acids. CDR1 and CDR2 from the germline V gene are MNHEY and SMNVEV (reference sequence). Here the CDR3 DNA reads TGTGCCAGCAGTTTAATAGGGACAAGTAATTCACCCCTCCACTTT. This translates into CASSLIGTSNSPLHF.

The J gene is TRBJ1-2, the V gene TRBV14; D is ambiguous. The V end was cut by 0 bases, the J end by 8 bases, with 7 bases between. The CDR3 contains 12 residues. Looked up from germline, CDR1 is SGHDN and CDR2 is FVKESK. The CDR3 bases are TGTGCCAGCAGCCAAGATCGAGTGGGCTACACCTTC. Protein product: CASSQDRVGYTF.

V is TRBV6-1 and J is TRBJ2-2, with D perhaps TRBD1 (5 bases). The ends were cut back, 3 bases at V and 7 bases at J, with 9 bases in the middle. The CDR3 has 13 residues. CDR1 and CDR2 from the germline V gene are MNHNS and SASEGT. This CDR3 reads CASSEQGIGELFF. The DNA for the CDR3 is TGTGCCAGCAGTGAGCAGGGTATCGGGGAGCTGTTTTTT.

The chain links TRBV7-2 to TRBJ2-3; TRBD2 is a possible D gene (5 bases). The germline CDR1 and CDR2 sequences are SGHTA and FQGNSA. The length of the CDR3 is 14 residues. V gave up 3 bases and J gave up 2 bases, with 9 bases separating them. CDR3 sequence: CASSFSGVTDTQYF. CDR3 DNA: TGTGCCAGCAGCTTTTCCGGGGTCACAGATACGCAGTATTTT. The full variable domain, in which reference TRBV7-2 and TRBJ2-3 provide the parts outside the CDR3, is GAGVSQSPSNKVTEKGKDVELRCDPISGHTALYWYRQSLGQGLEFLIYFQGNSAPDKSGLPSDRFSAERTGGSVSTLTIQRTQQEDSAVYLCASSFSGVTDTQYFGPGTRLTVL.